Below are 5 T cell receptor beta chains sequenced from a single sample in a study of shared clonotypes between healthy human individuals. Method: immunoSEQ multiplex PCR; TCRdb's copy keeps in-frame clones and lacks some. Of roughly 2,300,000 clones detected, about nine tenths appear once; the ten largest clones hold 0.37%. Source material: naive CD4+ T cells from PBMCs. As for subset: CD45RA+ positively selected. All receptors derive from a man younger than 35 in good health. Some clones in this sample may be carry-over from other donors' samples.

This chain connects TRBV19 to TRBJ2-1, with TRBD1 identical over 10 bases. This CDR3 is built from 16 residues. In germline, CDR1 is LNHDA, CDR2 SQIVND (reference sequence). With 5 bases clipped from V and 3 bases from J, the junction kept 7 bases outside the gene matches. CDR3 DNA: TGTGCCAGTAGTGCGCGGGACAGGGGCTTCTACAATGAGCAGTTCTTC. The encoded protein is CASSARDRGFYNEQFF.

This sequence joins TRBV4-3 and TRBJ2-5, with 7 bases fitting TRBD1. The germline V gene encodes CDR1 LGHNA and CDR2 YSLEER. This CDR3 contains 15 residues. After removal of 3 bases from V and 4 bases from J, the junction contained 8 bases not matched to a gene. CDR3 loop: CASSHRQGSGETQYF. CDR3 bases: TGCGCCAGCAGCCACCGACAGGGCTCCGGAGAGACCCAGTACTTC.

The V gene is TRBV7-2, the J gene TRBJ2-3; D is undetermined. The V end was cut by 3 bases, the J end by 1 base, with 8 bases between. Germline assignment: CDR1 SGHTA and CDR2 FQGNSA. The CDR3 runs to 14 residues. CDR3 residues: CASSLHFRTDTQYF. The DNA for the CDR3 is TGTGCCAGCAGCTTGCACTTCCGCACAGATACGCAGTATTTT.

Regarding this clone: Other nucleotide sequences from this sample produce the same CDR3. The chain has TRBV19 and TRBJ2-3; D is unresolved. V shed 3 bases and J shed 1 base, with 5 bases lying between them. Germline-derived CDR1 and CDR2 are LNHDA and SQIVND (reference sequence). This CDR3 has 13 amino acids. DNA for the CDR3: TGTGCCAGTAGTATTGCTGGCACAGATACGCAGTATTTT. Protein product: CASSIAGTDTQYF. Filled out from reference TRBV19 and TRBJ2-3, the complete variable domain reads DGGITQSPKYLFRKEGQNVTLSCEQNLNHDAMYWYRQDPGQGLRLIYYSQIVNDFQKGDIAEGYSVSREKKESFPLTVTSAQKNPTAFYLCASSIAGTDTQYFGPGTRLTVL.

The CDR3 protein is CASSLLGVGETQYF. CDR3 bases: TGTGCCAGCAGCTTACTCGGGGTAGGGGAGACCCAGTACTTC. The chain links TRBV7-3 to TRBJ2-5; D might be TRBD2 (5 bases). Trimming took 2 bases from V and 5 from J, leaving 12 bases between them. Germline lookup yields CDR1 SGHTA and CDR2 FQGTGA. CDR3 length: 14 amino acids.